The TCR beta chain under discussion was sequenced for a study of T cell responses to AZD1222 COVID-19 vaccine. Study-wide results and caveats: Repertoire samples came only from after the peak T cell response. Spike was spanned by vaccine-associated CD4 TCRs, with dominance at 160-218 and 743-854. Breadth and depth of Spike-specific TCRs rose after two AZD1222 doses. Clonal diversity may have been underestimated in mostly white British donors.

Produced via immunoSEQ multiplex PCR; TCRdb's table is partial and in-frame only. The sample includes approximately 130,000 clones, 70% to 90% seen only once; the top ten take 5% to 6%. The V gene's germline CDR1 is PRHDT and CDR2 FYEKMQ (reference sequence). CDR3 size: 14 residues. The V and J ends lost 4 bases and 7 bases respectively, with 16 bases between them. Concerning this clone: Its cognate antigen is unknown.

This receptor was taken from an adult who received the AZD1222 COVID-19 vaccine. This rearrangement joins TRBV13 to TRBJ1-2; the D gene is possibly TRBD1 (5 bases). This material consisted of peripheral blood, taken 28 days after the second AZD1222 dose. CDR3 protein: CASSSRTTLSGYTF. CDR3 nucleotide sequence: TGTGCCAGCAGCTCCAGGACAACCCTCTCTGGCTACACCTTC. The whole variable domain, filled in from reference TRBV13 and TRBJ1-2, reads AAGVIQSPRHLIKEKRETATLKCYPIPRHDTVYWYQQGPGQDPQFLISFYEKMQSDKGSIPDRFSAQQFSDYHSELNMSSLELGDSALYFCASSSRTTLSGYTFGSGTRLTVV.